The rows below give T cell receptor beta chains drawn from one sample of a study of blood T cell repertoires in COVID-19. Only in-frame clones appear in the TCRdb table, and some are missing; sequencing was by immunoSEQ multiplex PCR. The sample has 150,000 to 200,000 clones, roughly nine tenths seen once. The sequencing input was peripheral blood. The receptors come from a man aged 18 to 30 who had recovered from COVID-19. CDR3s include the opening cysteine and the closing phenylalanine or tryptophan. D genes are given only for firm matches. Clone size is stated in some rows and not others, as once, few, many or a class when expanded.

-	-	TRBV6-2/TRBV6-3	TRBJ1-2	CASSYSKALGAYGYTF	TGTGCCAGCAGTTACTCGAAGGCCTTGGGGGCCTATGGCTACACCTTC
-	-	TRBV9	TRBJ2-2	CASSSTGSGELFF	TGTGCCAGCAGCTCCACAGGGTCCGGGGAGCTGTTTTTT
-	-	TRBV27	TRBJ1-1	CASSYGGLNTEAFF	TGTGCCAGCTCCTATGGGGGGTTGAACACTGAAGCTTTCTTT
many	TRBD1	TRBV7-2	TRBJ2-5	CASSPDRSQETQYF	TGTGCCAGCAGCCCGGACAGGTCCCAAGAGACCCAGTACTTC
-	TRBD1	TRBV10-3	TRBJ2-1	CAISEQDRGRNEQFF	TGTGCCATCAGTGAGCAGGACAGGGGTAGGAATGAGCAGTTCTTC
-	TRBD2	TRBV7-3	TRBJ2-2	CASSLTILAGVPGELFF	TGTGCCAGCAGCTTAACGATACTAGCGGGAGTCCCCGGGGAGCTGTTTTTT
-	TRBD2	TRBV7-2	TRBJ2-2	CASTPLRLAGVTTGELFF	TGTGCCAGCACCCCCCTTAGATTAGCGGGAGTTACGACCGGGGAGCTGTTTTTT
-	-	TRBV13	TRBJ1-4	CASSHSQSGQNNEKLFF	TGTGCCAGCAGCCATTCTCAATCAGGACAGAATAATGAAAAACTGTTTTTT
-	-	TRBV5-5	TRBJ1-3	CASSQAREPIYF	TGTGCCAGCAGCCAAGCCAGGGAACCCATATATTTT
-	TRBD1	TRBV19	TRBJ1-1	CASSRLHRGPWGEAFF	TGTGCCAGTAGCCGACTTCACAGGGGGCCATGGGGTGAAGCTTTCTTT
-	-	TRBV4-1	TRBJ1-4	CASSQAPRGEKLFF	TGCGCCAGCAGCCAAGCCCCACGGGGGGAAAAACTGTTTTTT
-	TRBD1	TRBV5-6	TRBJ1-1	CASSLFRGRDLNTEAFF	TGTGCCAGCAGCTTGTTCAGGGGGCGGGATTTGAACACTGAAGCTTTCTTT
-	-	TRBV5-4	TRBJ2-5	CASSFWDSETQYF	TGTGCCAGCAGCTTTTGGGACTCCGAGACCCAGTACTTC